The rows below give T cell receptor beta chains drawn from one sample of a study of T cells in Graves' hyperthyroidism and ophthalmopathy. TCRdb processed the multiplex PCR reads anew with MiXCR; each CDR3 protein has one entry. Of fewer than 700,000 distinct CDR3 sequences in the sample, roughly 16% were seen once. Input material: blood. The receptors shown here come from a woman between 25 and 40 years old with Graves' hyperthyroidism. The CDR3 runs from the conserved cysteine through the conserved F or W. The D gene is left open where the match is weak. Expanded clones are given a class, and other clones once, few, many or no size at all.

j_call d_call clone_size v_call cdr3_nt cdr3_aa
TRBJ2-7 . . TRBV30 TGTGCCTGGAGTAACGGACTTACCCAATACGAGCAGTACTTC CAWSNGLTQYEQYF
TRBJ2-1 . many TRBV5-1 TGCGCCAGCAGCTTTGGCGGAGCCTACAATGAGCAGTTCTTC CASSFGGAYNEQFF
TRBJ1-4 . . TRBV3-1 TGTGCCAGCAGCCATAGCAGTGCAACTAATGAAAAACTGTTTTTT CASSHSSATNEKLFF
TRBJ1-1 . many TRBV11-2 TGTGCCAGCAGCCACGAGGGGAACTCAGCTTTCTTT CASSHEGNSAFF
TRBJ2-7 TRBD1 . TRBV20-1 TGCAGTTCCCGACAGGGGCCAGCCTACGAGCAGTACTTC CSSRQGPAYEQYF
TRBJ2-5 . many TRBV28 TGTGCCAGCAGTAGTGGGACATTACAAGAGACCCAGTACTTC CASSSGTLQETQYF
TRBJ2-1 . few TRBV20-1 TGCAGTGCTCGAAGCGGTGGCAATGAGCAGTTCTTC CSARSGGNEQFF
TRBJ1-1 . . TRBV5-4 TGTGCCAGCAGCGCTACCTTTAAGGGGGACACTGAAGCTTTCTTT CASSATFKGDTEAFF
TRBJ2-5 . many TRBV28 TGTGCCAGCAGCTCCGAGACCCAGTACTTC CASSSETQYF
TRBJ2-3 . . TRBV6-1 TGTGCCAGCAGTCCCGGGACACAGACCAACACAGATACGCAGTATTTT CASSPGTQTNTDTQYF
TRBJ2-1 . many TRBV20-1 TGCAGTGCCCTAGGACGGGGAGACAATGAGCAGTTCTTC CSALGRGDNEQFF
TRBJ2-1 . . TRBV12-3/TRBV12-4 TGTGCCACCCAGGTTAGCGGAGCCTACAATGAGCAGTTCTTC CATQVSGAYNEQFF
TRBJ1-3 . few TRBV7-2 TGTGCCAGCAGCTTAGTATCCGGGACGGTCTCTGGAAACACCATATATTTT CASSLVSGTVSGNTIYF
TRBJ2-7 . many TRBV7-6 TGTGCCAGCAGTTTAGACCCGGGACGGACAGACTACGAGCAGTACTTC CASSLDPGRTDYEQYF
TRBJ1-1 TRBD1 few TRBV4-2 TGTGCCAGCAGCCAAGATACCGGGACAGGGTTTTACACTGAAGCTTTCTTT CASSQDTGTGFYTEAFF
TRBJ1-5 . few TRBV7-2 TGTGCCAGCAGCTTAGTTTCGGGGTATAGCAATCAGCCCCAGCATTTT CASSLVSGYSNQPQHF
TRBJ2-2 . . TRBV28 TGTGCCAGCAGTCCGAGGGCGGTCCTGATCACCGGGGAGCTGTTTTTT CASSPRAVLITGELFF
TRBJ1-2 . few TRBV28 TGTGCCTGCAGACTAGGGGATGGCTACACCTTC CACRLGDGYTF
TRBJ1-6 . . TRBV2 TGTGCCAGCAGTGAGGTACAGGGAGATTCACCCCCCCACTTT CASSEVQGDSPPHF
TRBJ2-1 . many TRBV3-1 TGTGCCAGTAGGGTAGCGACCAGCTCCTACAATGAGCAGTTCTTC CASRVATSSYNEQFF
TRBJ2-1 . many TRBV20-1 TGCAGTGCACGGGACGTCTACAATGAGCAGTTCTTC CSARDVYNEQFF
TRBJ2-7 . many TRBV7-9 TGTGCCAGCAGCTTAGGGGCGGTCGAGCAGTACTTC CASSLGAVEQYF
TRBJ1-2 . . TRBV30 TGTGCCGGCCGGAACTATGGCTACACCTTC CAGRNYGYTF
TRBJ1-6 . many TRBV11-2 TGTGCCACCGCCGGAATTGGGGGGCTCATTTCACCCCTCCACTTT CATAGIGGLISPLHF
TRBJ2-7 . many TRBV10-3 TGTGCCATCACTCCCGGACTGAGCTCCTACGAGCAGTACTTC CAITPGLSSYEQYF
TRBJ2-3 TRBD2 few TRBV20-1 TGCAGTGCAGTAGTGCCTAGCGGGGTTCAGAGCACAGATACGCAGTATTTT CSAVVPSGVQSTDTQYF
TRBJ2-1 . many TRBV6-1 TGTGCCAGCAGTCCGGACTACAATGAGCAGTTCTTC CASSPDYNEQFF
TRBJ1-4 . few TRBV5-1 TGCGCCAGCGGACCTTTGGGGGATCCTAATGAAAAACTGTTTTTT CASGPLGDPNEKLFF
TRBJ1-5 . many TRBV2 TGTGCCAGCAAGGCGGGGTATAGCAATCAGCCCCAGCATTTT CASKAGYSNQPQHF
TRBJ1-6 . many TRBV7-9 TGTGCCAGCAGCTTGTCTGGGCAGGGACTTCCACCCCTCCACTTT CASSLSGQGLPPLHF
TRBJ2-5 . many TRBV18 TGTGCCAGCTCACCACCGCGGGGTGTCGGAGAGACCCAGTACTTC CASSPPRGVGETQYF
TRBJ2-3 TRBD2 . TRBV30 TGTGCCTGGAGGGTAGCGGGACTAAGCACAGATACGCAGTATTTT CAWRVAGLSTDTQYF
TRBJ1-5 . few TRBV20-1 TGCAGTGCTAGAGGATGGGGTTATAGCAATCAGCCCCAGCATTTT CSARGWGYSNQPQHF
TRBJ1-5 . . TRBV20-1 TGCAGTGCTAAGGCCATGGAGTATCAGCCCCAGCATTTT CSAKAMEYQPQHF
TRBJ1-5 . many TRBV2 TGTGCCAGCAGTGAACAGGGGAAAGATCAGCCCCAGCATTTT CASSEQGKDQPQHF
TRBJ2-1 TRBD2 many TRBV9 TGTGCCAGCAGCCCCGCCGGGACTAGCGCCAATGAGCAGTTCTTC CASSPAGTSANEQFF
TRBJ2-7 TRBD1 many TRBV2 TGTGCCAGCAGTAGGGACAGGGGCGGGTACGAGCAGTACTTC CASSRDRGGYEQYF
TRBJ2-1 TRBD1 . TRBV19 TGTGCCAGTAGTATGGGACAGGGGGTTTTCGATGAGCAGTTCTTC CASSMGQGVFDEQFF
TRBJ2-3 . . TRBV29-1 TGCAGCGTCCGAGGGAGGTTGCCAGGGCCCACAGGTACGCAGTATTTT CSVRGRLPGPTGTQYF
TRBJ2-1 . few TRBV5-1 TGCGCCAGCAGCTTGGAGTCCGCTTCCTACAATGAGCAGTTCTTC CASSLESASYNEQFF
TRBJ2-1 . . TRBV20-1 TGCAGTGCTAGAGAGAGGGTCACTCCGAATGAGCAGTTCTTC CSARERVTPNEQFF
TRBJ2-7 TRBD1 . TRBV9 TGTGCCAGCAGCTCCCGACAGGGTAGCATGGATGAGCAGTACTTC CASSSRQGSMDEQYF
TRBJ1-2 . few TRBV6-1 TGTGCCAGCAGTGAAGTTGCTTCCCTTCGTCGGACAAAAAATGACTATGGCTACACCTTC CASSEVASLRRTKNDYGYTF
TRBJ1-1 TRBD1 . TRBV20-1 TGCAGTGACCGAGACAGGGTCACTGAAGCTTTCTTT CSDRDRVTEAFF
TRBJ1-2 TRBD1 . TRBV20-1 TGCAGTGCTAGATGGGCAGGGGGGAACTATGGCTACACCTTC CSARWAGGNYGYTF
TRBJ2-7 TRBD2 many TRBV27 TGTGCCAGCAGTTTAGGGACTAGCGGGACCCCGCGCGAGCAGTACTTC CASSLGTSGTPREQYF
TRBJ2-2 TRBD1 few TRBV14 TGTGCCAGCAGCCTCAATACAGGGGTGAACACCGGGGAGCTGTTTTTT CASSLNTGVNTGELFF
TRBJ2-3 . many TRBV6-5 TGTGCCAGCAGTTACGGGAGTAGGGCCACAGATACGCAGTATTTT CASSYGSRATDTQYF